This TCR beta chain was recovered during a study of blood T cell repertoires in COVID-19. V lost 6 bases, J lost 12 bases, and 12 bases lay in between. Germline CDR1 SNHLY, CDR2 FYNNEI. This CDR3 is built from 11 residues. The table came from immunoSEQ multiplex PCR; TCRdb's copy has only in-frame clones and leaves some out. This sample has fewer than 350,000 clones; about 88% occur once, and the top ten carry around 2%. This receptor was taken from a woman aged 55-70 years in a cohort exposed to, infected with or recovered from COVID-19 (not recorded which). The chain employs TRBV2 and TRBJ2-1, with D possibly TRBD2 on 5 matching bases. Input material: PBMCs or T cells enriched from blood (not recorded which). This chain's CDR3 is CASRAGLPQFF. For the CDR3, the DNA is TGTGCCAGCAGGGCGGGCCTCCCGCAGTTCTTC.